Given below is one TCR beta chain in context. The sort gate was single viable CD3+CD4+CD8-CD45RO+ cells for memory CD4+ T cells. Positive selection with CD4 microbeads enriched total CD4+ T cells. Under the authors' procedure: After removing out-of-frame reads, 2,204,828 distinct TCRbeta sequences remained. The protocol was immunoSEQ multiplex PCR, while the TCRdb copy is restricted to in-frame clones and leaves out a portion. V, J and clone size are those of that table, while D and trimming were read from the DNA. The sample has roughly 48,000 clones, 65% to 85% seen once. The ends were cut back, 4 bases at V and 3 bases at J, with 13 bases in the middle. The CDR3 runs 15 residues. Germline assignment: CDR1 MDHEN and CDR2 SYDVKM. These data originate in a study of memory CD4+ T cells and cytomegalovirus serostatus.

The V gene is TRBV28, the J gene TRBJ1-5; weak D call: TRBD1 (5 bases). Sample: memory CD4+ T cells from blood. The TCR sequence derives from an adult in good health and CMV-seropositive. The CDR3 region has the DNA TGTGCCAGCAGTTATACCGGGGCATTCAATCAGCCCCAGCATTTT. Translating gives CASSYTGAFNQPQHF. Drawing the rest from reference TRBV28 and TRBJ1-5, the complete variable domain is DVKVTQSSRYLVKRTGEKVFLECVQDMDHENMFWYRQDPGLGLRLIYFSYDVKMKEKGDIPEGYSVSREKKERFSLILESASTNQTSMYLCASSYTGAFNQPQHFGDGTRLSIL.